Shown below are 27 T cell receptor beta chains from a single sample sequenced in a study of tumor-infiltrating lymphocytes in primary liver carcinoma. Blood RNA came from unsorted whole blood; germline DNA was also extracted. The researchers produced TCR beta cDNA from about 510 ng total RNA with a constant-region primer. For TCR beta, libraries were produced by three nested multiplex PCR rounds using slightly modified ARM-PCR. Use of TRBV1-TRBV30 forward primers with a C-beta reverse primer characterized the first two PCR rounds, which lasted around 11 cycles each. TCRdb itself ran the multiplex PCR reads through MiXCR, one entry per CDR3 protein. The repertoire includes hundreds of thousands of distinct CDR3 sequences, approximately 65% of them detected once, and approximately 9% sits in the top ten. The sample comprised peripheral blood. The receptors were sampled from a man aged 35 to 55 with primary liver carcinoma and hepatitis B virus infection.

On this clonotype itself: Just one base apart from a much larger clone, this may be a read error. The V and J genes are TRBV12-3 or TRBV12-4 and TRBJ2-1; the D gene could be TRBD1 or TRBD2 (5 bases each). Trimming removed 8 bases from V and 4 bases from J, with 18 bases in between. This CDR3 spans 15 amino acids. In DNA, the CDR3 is TGTGCCAGCCGAGCGAGGGGATTCTTGTACAATGAGCAGTTCTTC. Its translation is CASRARGFLYNEQFF.

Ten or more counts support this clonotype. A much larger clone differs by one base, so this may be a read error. CDR3 loop: CASSLASGGTDTQCF. In DNA, the CDR3 is TGTGCCAGCAGCTTGGCTAGCGGGGGCACAGATACGCAGTGTTTT. The genes are TRBV11-3 and TRBJ2-3, with TRBD2 identical over 10 bases. The CDR3 covers 15 residues. Germline values: CDR1 SGHNT, CDR2 YENEEA.

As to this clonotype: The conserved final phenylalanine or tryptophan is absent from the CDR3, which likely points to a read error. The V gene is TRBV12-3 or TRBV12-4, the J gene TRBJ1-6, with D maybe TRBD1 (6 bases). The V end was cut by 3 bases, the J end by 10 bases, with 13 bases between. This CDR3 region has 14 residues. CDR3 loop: CASSFSGAESPLHS. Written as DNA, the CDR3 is TGTGCCAGCAGTTTTTCGGGGGCCGAGTCACCCCTCCACTCT.

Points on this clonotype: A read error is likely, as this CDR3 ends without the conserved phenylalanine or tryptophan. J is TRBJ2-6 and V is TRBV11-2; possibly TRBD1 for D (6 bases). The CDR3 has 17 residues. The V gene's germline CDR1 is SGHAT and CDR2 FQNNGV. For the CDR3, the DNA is TGTGCCAGTAGCTTATCCGGCAGGGGTTCTGGGGCCAACGTCCTGACTTCC. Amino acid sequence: CASSLSGRGSGANVLTS.

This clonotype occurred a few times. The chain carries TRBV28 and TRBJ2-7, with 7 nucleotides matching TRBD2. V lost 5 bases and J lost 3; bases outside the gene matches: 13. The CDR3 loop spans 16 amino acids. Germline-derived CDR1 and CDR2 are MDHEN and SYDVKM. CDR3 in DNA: TGTGCCAGCAGTCCCCTCTATGCGGGAGCGATCTACGAGCAGTACTTC. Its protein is CASSPLYAGAIYEQYF.

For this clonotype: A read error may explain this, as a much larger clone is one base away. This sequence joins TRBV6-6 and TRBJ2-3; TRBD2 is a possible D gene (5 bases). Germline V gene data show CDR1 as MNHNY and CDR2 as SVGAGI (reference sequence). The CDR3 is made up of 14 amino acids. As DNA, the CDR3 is TGTGACAGCAGCCCTGGAGGAAGCACAGATACGCAGTATTTT. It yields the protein CDSSPGGSTDTQYF.

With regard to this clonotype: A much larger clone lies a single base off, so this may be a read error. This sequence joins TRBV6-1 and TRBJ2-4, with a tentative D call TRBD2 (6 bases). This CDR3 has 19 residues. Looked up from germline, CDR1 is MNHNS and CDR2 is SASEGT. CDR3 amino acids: CASSGLGTGYELAKNIQHF. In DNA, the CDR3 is TGTGCCAGCAGTGGGCTCGGGACGGGATACGAACTAGCCAAAAACATTCAGCACTTC.

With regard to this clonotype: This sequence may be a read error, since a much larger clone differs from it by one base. As DNA, the CDR3 is TGTGCCAGCAGCCAAGGAGATGTGGGCACAGATACGCAGTATTTT. Its translation: CASSQGDVGTDTQYF. This chain joins TRBV4-2 and TRBJ2-3, with D uncertain. CDR1 LGHNA and CDR2 YNFKEQ come from the germline V gene. The germline V and J ends were trimmed by 1 base and 1 base, with 9 bases remaining between them. CDR3 length equals 15 residues.

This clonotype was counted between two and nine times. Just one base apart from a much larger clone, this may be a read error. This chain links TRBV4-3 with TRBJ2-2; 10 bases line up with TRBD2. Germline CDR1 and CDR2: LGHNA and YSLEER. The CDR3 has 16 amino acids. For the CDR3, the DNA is TGCGTCAGCAGCGAAATAGCGGGAGGCTACACCGGGGAGCTGTTTTTT. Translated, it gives CVSSEIAGGYTGELFF.

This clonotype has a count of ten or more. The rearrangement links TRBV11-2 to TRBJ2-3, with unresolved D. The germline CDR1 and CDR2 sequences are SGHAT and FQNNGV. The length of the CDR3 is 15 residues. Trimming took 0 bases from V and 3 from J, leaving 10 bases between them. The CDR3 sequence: CASSLDRPGTDTQYF. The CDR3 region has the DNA TGTGCCAGCAGCTTAGACCGTCCCGGAACAGATACGCAGTATTTT.

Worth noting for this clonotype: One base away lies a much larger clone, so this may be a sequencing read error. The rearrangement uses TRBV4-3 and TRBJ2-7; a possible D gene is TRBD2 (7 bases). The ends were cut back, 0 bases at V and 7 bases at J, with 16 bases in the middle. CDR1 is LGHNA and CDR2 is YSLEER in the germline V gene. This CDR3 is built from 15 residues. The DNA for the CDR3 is TGCGCCAGCAGCCAAGATCCGCGGGGGCCCCTTGAGCAGTACTTC. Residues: CASSQDPRGPLEQYF.

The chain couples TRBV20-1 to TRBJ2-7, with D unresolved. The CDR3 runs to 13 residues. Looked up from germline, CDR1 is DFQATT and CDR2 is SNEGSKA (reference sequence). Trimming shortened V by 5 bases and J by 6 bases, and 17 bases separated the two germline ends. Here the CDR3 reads CSAGASTLGEQYF. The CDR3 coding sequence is TGCAGTGCTGGAGCCAGTACCCTAGGCGAGCAGTACTTC.

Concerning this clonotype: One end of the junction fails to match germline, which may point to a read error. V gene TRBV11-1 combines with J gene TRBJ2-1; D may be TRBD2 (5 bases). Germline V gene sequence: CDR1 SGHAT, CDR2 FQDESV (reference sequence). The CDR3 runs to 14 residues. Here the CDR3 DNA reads TGTTCCAGCAGCTTAGGCCCAGCGGACAATGAGCAGTTCTTC. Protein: CSSSLGPADNEQFF.

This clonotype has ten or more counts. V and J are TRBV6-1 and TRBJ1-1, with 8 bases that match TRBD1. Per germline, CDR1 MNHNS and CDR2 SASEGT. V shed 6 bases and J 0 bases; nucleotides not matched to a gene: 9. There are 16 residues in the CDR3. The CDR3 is CASSLHGTGMNTEAFF. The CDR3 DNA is TGTGCCAGCAGCCTCCACGGGACAGGTATGAACACTGAAGCTTTCTTT.

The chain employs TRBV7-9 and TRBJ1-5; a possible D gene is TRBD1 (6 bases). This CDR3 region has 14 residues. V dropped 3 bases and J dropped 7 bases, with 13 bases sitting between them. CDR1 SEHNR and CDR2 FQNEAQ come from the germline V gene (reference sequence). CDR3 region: CASSFGGRGQPQHF. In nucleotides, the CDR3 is TGTGCCAGCAGCTTCGGGGGCCGAGGACAGCCCCAGCATTTT.

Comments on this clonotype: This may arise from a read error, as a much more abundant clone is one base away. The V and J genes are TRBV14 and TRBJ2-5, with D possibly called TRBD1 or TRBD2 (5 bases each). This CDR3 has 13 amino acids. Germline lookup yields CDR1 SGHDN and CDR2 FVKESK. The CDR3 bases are TGTGCCAGCAGCCCGGGTGTGTGGGGGACCCATTACTTC. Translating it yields CASSPGVWGTHYF.

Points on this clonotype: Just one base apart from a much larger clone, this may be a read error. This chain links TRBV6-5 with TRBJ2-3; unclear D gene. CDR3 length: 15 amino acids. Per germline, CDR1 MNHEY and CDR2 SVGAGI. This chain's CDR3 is CAGSYDLVKTDTQYF. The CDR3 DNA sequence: TGTGCCGGCAGTTATGATCTGGTTAAGACAGATACGCAGTATTTT.

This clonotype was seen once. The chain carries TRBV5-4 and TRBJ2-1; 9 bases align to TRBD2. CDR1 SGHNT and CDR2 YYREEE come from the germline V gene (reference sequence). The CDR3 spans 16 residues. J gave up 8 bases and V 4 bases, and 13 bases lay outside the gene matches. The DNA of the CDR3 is TGTGCCAGCAGCGGGACTAGCAGGGGGGGGGGAGATGAGCAGTTCTTC. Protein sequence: CASSGTSRGGGDEQFF.

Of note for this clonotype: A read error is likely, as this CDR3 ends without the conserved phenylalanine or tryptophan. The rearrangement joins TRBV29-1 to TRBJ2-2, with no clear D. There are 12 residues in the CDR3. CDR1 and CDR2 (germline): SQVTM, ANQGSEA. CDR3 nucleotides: TGCAGCGTTTGCCCCAACACCAGGGAGCTGTTTTCT. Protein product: CSVCPNTRELFS.

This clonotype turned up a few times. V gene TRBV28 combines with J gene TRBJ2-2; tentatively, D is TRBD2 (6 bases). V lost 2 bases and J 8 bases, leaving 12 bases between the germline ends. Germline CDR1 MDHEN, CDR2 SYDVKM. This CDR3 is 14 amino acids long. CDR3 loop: CASSLRGRSGELFF. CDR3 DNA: TGTGCCAGCAGTTTACGGGGGAGGTCGGGGGAGCTGTTTTTT.

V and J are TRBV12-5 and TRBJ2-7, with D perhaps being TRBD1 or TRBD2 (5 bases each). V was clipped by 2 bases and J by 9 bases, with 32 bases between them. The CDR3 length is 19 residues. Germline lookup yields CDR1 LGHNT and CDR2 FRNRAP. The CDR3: CASGLPDCSLLVGENGQYF. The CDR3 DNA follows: TGTGCTAGTGGTTTGCCGGACTGTAGCCTTCTCGTGGGGGAGAACGGGCAGTACTTC.

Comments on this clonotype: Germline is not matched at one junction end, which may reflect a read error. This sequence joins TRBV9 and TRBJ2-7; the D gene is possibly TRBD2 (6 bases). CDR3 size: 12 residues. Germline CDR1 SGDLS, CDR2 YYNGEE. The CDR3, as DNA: TGTGCCAGCAGCGCCGGCGGAGGGGAGCATTACTTT. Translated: CASSAGGGEHYF.

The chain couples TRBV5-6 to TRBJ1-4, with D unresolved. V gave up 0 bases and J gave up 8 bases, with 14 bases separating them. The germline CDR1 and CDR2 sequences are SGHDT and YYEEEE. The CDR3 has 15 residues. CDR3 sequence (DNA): TGTGCCAGCAGCTTGGGGGTGAGCCAGCGAGAAAAACTGTTTTTT. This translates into CASSLGVSQREKLFF.

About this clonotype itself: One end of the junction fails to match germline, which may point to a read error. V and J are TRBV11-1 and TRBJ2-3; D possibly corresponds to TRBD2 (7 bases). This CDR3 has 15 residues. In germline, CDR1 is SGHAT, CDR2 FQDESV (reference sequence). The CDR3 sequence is CASTLESRGGDTQYF. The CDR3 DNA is TGTGCCAGCACCTTAGAGAGCAGGGGAGGGGATACGCAGTATTTT. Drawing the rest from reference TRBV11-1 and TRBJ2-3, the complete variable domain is EAEVAQSPRYKITEKSQAVAFWCDPISGHATLYWYRQILGQGPELLVQFQDESVVDDSQLPKDRFSAERLKGVDSTLKIQPAELGDSAMYLCASTLESRGGDTQYFGPGTRLTVL.

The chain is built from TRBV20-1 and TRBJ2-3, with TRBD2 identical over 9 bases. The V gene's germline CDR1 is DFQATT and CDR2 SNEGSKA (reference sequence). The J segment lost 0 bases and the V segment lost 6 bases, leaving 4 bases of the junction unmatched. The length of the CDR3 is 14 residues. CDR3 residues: CSAKTSGSTDTQYF. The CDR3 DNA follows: TGCAGTGCGAAGACTAGCGGCAGCACAGATACGCAGTATTTT.

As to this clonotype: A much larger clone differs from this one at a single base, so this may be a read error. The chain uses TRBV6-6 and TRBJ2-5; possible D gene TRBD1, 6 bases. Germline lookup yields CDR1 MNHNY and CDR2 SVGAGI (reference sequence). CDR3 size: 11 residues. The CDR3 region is CGSFYSGAQYF. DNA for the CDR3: TGTGGCAGCTTCTACTCAGGGGCCCAGTACTTC.

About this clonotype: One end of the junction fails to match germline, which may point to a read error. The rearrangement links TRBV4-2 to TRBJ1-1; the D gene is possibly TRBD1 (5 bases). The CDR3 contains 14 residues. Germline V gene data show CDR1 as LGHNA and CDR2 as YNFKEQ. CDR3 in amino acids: CASSQAQMDTEALF. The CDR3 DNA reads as TGTGCCAGCAGCCAAGCTCAAATGGACACTGAAGCTCTCTTT.